This T cell receptor beta chain was observed in a study of tumor-infiltrating lymphocytes in primary liver carcinoma. Whole-study context: Staging of the tumors gave T1-T3 N0M0, with widths of roughly 4.2 to 11 cm. Study conclusions and caveats: The study found only about 7.5-25% of top clones in all five tumor regions. Tumor samples exhibited a significantly greater top-250-clone fraction than blood samples (p = 0.039).

Comment on this clonotype: Its specificity is not known.

Co-extracted RNA and DNA came from roughly 20-30 mg of unsorted bulk tissue. Five distinct regions per tumor were sampled. The input was approximately 0.45 ug total RNA; TCR beta cDNA was made from it with a constant-region primer. Three nested multiplex PCR rounds, a slightly modified ARM-PCR method, built the TCR beta libraries. With TRBV1-TRBV30 forward primers and a C-beta reverse primer, the first two PCR rounds were run for approximately 9 cycles each. TCRdb re-derived calls from the multiplex PCR reads in MiXCR, one entry per CDR3 protein. The sample has about 48,000 distinct CDR3 sequences; 60% to 75% are singletons. CDR1 SEHNR and CDR2 FQNEAQ come from the germline V gene (reference sequence). There are 12 residues in the CDR3.

Sequenced: liver tumor tissue from sampling region 3. Subset defined: tumor region T3, left-lateral pole. The chain carries TRBV7-9 and TRBJ1-2; D ambiguous. The receptor was isolated from a man aged 35 to 55 with primary liver carcinoma and hepatitis B virus infection. The CDR3 spells CTSNRVGAGYTF. The CDR3 bases are TGTACTAGCAACCGCGTGGGAGCCGGCTACACCTTC.